The clone carrying this T cell receptor beta chain was counted between two and nine times. This specimen comes from a study of T cells in Graves' hyperthyroidism and ophthalmopathy. Amplification of TCR beta CDR3 regions used RNA as the template. Using the HTBI primer set, a first-round RT-PCR was run on the TCR CDR3. TCRdb re-called the multiplex PCR reads with MiXCR, one entry per CDR3 protein. This table has just under 750,000 distinct CDR3 sequences, about 35% appearing once. CDR3 length: 15 residues. Per the germline V gene, CDR1 is LGHNA and CDR2 is YSLEER. The V and J ends lost 0 bases and 7 bases respectively, with 13 bases between them.

This clonotype was sampled from a woman aged 35 to 49 with Graves' hyperthyroidism. The chain recombines TRBV4-3 with TRBJ1-5, with D unresolved. The sequencing input was blood. The CDR3 DNA reads as TGCGCCAGCAGCCAAGATCTCGCGGGCGGCCAGCCCCAGCATTTT. This encodes CASSQDLAGGQPQHF.